This T cell receptor (beta chain) came from a study of blood T cell repertoires in COVID-19. In the study's own analysis: Estimation of nucleated cell counts relied on the amplification of reference gene primers. Repertoires were generated with immunoSEQ multiplex PCR, while TCRdb's copy carries only in-frame clones and drops some. V and J calls and clone size are given by that table; D and trimming were obtained from the DNA. The sample has roughly 120,000 clones; 81% are singletons. This clone occurred a few times. Trimming removed 4 bases at V and 6 bases at J, with 13 bases between. Germline CDR1 SGHDN, CDR2 FVKESK. The CDR3 has 13 residues.

The chain links TRBV14 to TRBJ2-7; tentatively, D is TRBD1 (7 bases). This receptor was obtained from a man aged 50 or older with acute or convalescent COVID-19. The sequencing sample was made of peripheral blood. This CDR3 reads CASSPGQRVEQYV. CDR3 nucleotides: TGTGCCAGCAGCCCGGGACAGCGGGTCGAGCAGTACGTC.